This T cell receptor (beta chain) was obtained from a study of T-cell reconstitution after alpha-beta-depleted transplantation in children. It was with unique molecular identifiers that the TCRbeta library was prepared. TCRdb passed the PCR reads through MiXCR, listing each CDR3 protein once. The sample contains approximately 800,000 distinct CDR3 sequences, under 20% of which appear only once. Trimming took 0 bases from V and 5 from J, leaving 16 bases between them. This CDR3 has 16 residues. Germline V gives CDR1 MNHEY, CDR2 SVGAGI. Regarding this clonotype: Its specificity is not known.

Study conclusions and caveats: Newly produced T cells mostly provided counts and TCRbeta diversity after one year, as hyperexpanded clones declined.

The rearrangement links TRBV6-5 to TRBJ2-5, with D perhaps TRBD1 (6 bases). The origin of this receptor is a male patient between 10 and 17 years old who had a stem cell transplant for acute lymphoblastic leukemia, so the T cells may come from the graft donor. Material: PBMCs, mostly from graft donor cells, obtained 360 days after TCRalphabeta/CD19-depleted stem cell transplant. The CDR3 region is CASSYSVYRVGETQYF. DNA for the CDR3: TGTGCCAGCAGTTACTCGGTATACAGGGTCGGGGAGACCCAGTACTTC.